Below, 16 T cell receptor beta chains from the same sample are listed, as sequenced in a study of blood T cell repertoires in COVID-19. Some clones are missing from TCRdb's copy, which holds only in-frame ones; the method was immunoSEQ multiplex PCR. The sample consists of under 90,000 clones, approximately 79% of them appearing once. The sequenced sample consisted of peripheral blood. The receptors were sampled from an elderly woman with active or convalescent COVID-19.

The chain joins TRBV5-1 to TRBJ1-6; D may be TRBD1 (6 bases). From germline, CDR1 is SGHRS and CDR2 YFSETQ. V lost 0 bases and J lost 7, with 11 bases in between. The CDR3 has 15 amino acids. CDR3 bases: TGCGCCAGCAGCTTGGAAGGGGGGGGGAATTCACCCCTCCACTTT. Translation gives CASSLEGGGNSPLHF.

The chain is built from TRBV6-2 or TRBV6-3 and TRBJ2-5; a possible D gene is TRBD1 (5 bases). The CDR3 is made up of 14 amino acids. Trimming removed 2 bases from V and 4 bases from J, with 11 bases in between. Germline V CDR1 and CDR2: MNHEY, SVGEGT. DNA of the CDR3: TGTGCCAGCAGTTACAGGGGTAGCATAGAGACCCAGTACTTC. Its protein product is CASSYRGSIETQYF.

This clone showed up just a few times. The genes are TRBV5-4 and TRBJ1-5; 9 bases are shared with TRBD1. Trimming removed 0 bases from V and 4 bases from J; junction bases left unmatched: 2. This CDR3 contains 15 residues. CDR1 and CDR2 (germline): SGHNT, YYREEE (reference sequence). The CDR3 bases are TGTGCCAGCAGCTTGGGCGGACAGGGGAATCAGCCCCAGCATTTT. Translation gives CASSLGGQGNQPQHF.

V usage is TRBV7-6 and J usage is TRBJ2-5; D is unclear. CDR1 is SGHVS, CDR2 FNYEAQ, per germline. Deletions cut 4 bases from V and 3 bases from J, with 3 bases between. The CDR3 runs 11 residues. The CDR3, as DNA: TGTGCCAGCAGCTCAAAAGAGACCCAGTACTTC. Its protein is CASSSKETQYF.

This clone showed up just a few times. The chain has TRBV7-2 and TRBJ2-7, with no clear D. This CDR3 spans 13 amino acids. CDR1 and CDR2 from the germline V gene are SGHTA and FQGNSA. V lost 2 bases and J lost 3, with 8 bases in between. CDR3 DNA: TGTGCCAGCAGCTTATTTCCCGGCTACGAGCAGTACTTC. Amino acid sequence: CASSLFPGYEQYF.

The genes are TRBV29-1 and TRBJ2-1, with 7 bases lining up with TRBD1. This CDR3 contains 13 residues. V lost 3 bases to trimming and J lost 6 bases; unmatched junction nucleotides: 5. CDR1 and CDR2 (germline): SQVTM, ANQGSEA. The DNA for the CDR3 is TGCAGCGTTGATGGCAGGGGGAGCAATGAGCAGTTCTTC. This gives the protein CSVDGRGSNEQFF.

V gene TRBV7-9 combines with J gene TRBJ2-5; D is perhaps TRBD2 (6 bases). Trimming stripped 4 bases from V and 1 base from J, with 16 bases between. The germline gives CDR1 SEHNR, CDR2 FQNEAQ (reference sequence). The CDR3 has 16 residues. The CDR3 coding sequence is TGTGCCAGCAGCTCGACCAACTTGGGGGGCCAAGAGACCCAGTACTTC. Its protein product is CASSSTNLGGQETQYF.

This chain joins TRBV27 and TRBJ2-7; 10 bases are shared with TRBD1. CDR1 MNHEY and CDR2 SMNVEV come from the germline V gene (reference sequence). The CDR3 is made up of 16 amino acids. V shed 3 bases, J shed 2 bases, and the junction held 7 bases outside the gene matches. CDR3 bases: TGTGCCAGCAGTTTTAAGCGCGGGACAGGGGCCTACGAGCAGTACTTC. Protein: CASSFKRGTGAYEQYF.

The chain has TRBV29-1 and TRBJ2-7, with 8 bases that match TRBD1. Looked up from germline, CDR1 is SQVTM and CDR2 is ANQGSEA. The CDR3 runs to 12 residues. V was pared by 7 bases and J by 3 bases, with 5 bases of the junction left unmatched. The CDR3 coding sequence is TGCAGCGCTGTAGGACAGGGCTACGAGCAGTACTTC. This codes for CSAVGQGYEQYF.

This chain uses TRBV27 with TRBJ1-2; 8 bases line up with TRBD1. V dropped 1 base and J dropped 5; count of bases not matched to a gene: 3. Germline V CDR1 and CDR2: MNHEY, SMNVEV (reference sequence). CDR3 size: 14 residues. The CDR3 sequence: CASSLFGQGYGYTF. CDR3 DNA: TGTGCCAGCAGTTTATTTGGACAGGGATATGGCTACACCTTC.

The chain uses TRBV2 and TRBJ2-1; TRBD2 matches 10 bases. Trimming took 6 bases from V and 2 from J; bases not matched to a gene: 4. Per the germline V gene, CDR1 is SNHLY and CDR2 is FYNNEI. CDR3 length equals 15 residues. The chain's CDR3 is CASSPLAGAYNEQFF. The DNA for the CDR3 is TGTGCCAGCAGCCCGCTAGCGGGGGCCTACAATGAGCAGTTCTTC.

V gene TRBV7-9 combines with J gene TRBJ2-3; D remains ambiguous. The germline V gene encodes CDR1 SEHNR and CDR2 FQNEAQ (reference sequence). The CDR3 sequence is 12 residues long. Trimming left V 2 bases short and J 4 bases short, with 4 bases between. This CDR3 reads CASSLIADTQYF. DNA of the CDR3: TGTGCCAGCAGCTTAATCGCAGATACGCAGTATTTT.

The V call is TRBV28, the J call TRBJ1-2, with D maybe TRBD1 (5 bases). Germline V gives CDR1 MDHEN, CDR2 SYDVKM. CDR3 length: 12 residues. The V end lost 8 bases, the J end lost 14 bases, and 21 bases lay between the germline ends. The CDR3 region has the DNA TGTGCCAGCGGAGACAGCAATAGGGGTTGGACCTTC. It codes for CASGDSNRGWTF.

The CDR3 DNA follows: TGTGCCAGCAGCTTAGCTATGTTCAACACTGAAGCTTTCTTT. It translates to CASSLAMFNTEAFF. The chain recombines TRBV7-8 with TRBJ1-1; D remains unclear. The CDR3 consists of 14 residues. Trimming took 0 bases from V and 2 from J, leaving 7 bases between them. Germline values: CDR1 SGHVS, CDR2 FQNEAQ.

A few counts support this clone. The V and J genes are TRBV19 and TRBJ2-2, with D possibly matching TRBD2 (5 bases). The CDR3 is made up of 14 amino acids. In germline, CDR1 is LNHDA, CDR2 SQIVND (reference sequence). Trimming removed 6 bases from V and 6 bases from J, with 14 bases in between. The CDR3 reads CASSSGQEAGELFF. CDR3 bases: TGTGCCAGTAGCAGCGGTCAAGAGGCCGGGGAGCTGTTTTTT.

CDR3 nucleotides: TGTGCCAGCTCGTCAGACAGGGCCCTGAACACTGAAGCTTTCTTT. It specifies CASSSDRALNTEAFF. The rearrangement uses TRBV18 and TRBJ1-1; 7 bases fit TRBD1. Germline V CDR1 and CDR2: KGHSH, LQKENI. V shed 6 bases and J 0 bases; nucleotides not matched to a gene: 7. This CDR3 spans 15 amino acids.